These 14 T cell receptor beta chains were sequenced from one sample in a study of cytomegalovirus exposure and HLA in healthy donors. The PCR was carried out with 60 Vbeta primers and 13 Jbeta primers. The data were produced by immunoSEQ multiplex PCR, yet TCRdb's version contains in-frame clones alone and is incomplete. The top ten hold about 3.4% of the sample, which has approximately 150,000 clones, roughly 86% seen once. Input material: PBMCs. All receptors derive from a man aged 18 to 30 in good health and CMV-seropositive.

This clone was seen once. This rearrangement joins TRBV6-5 to TRBJ2-2, with TRBD1 as a possible D gene (6 bases). The V gene's germline CDR1 is MNHEY and CDR2 SVGAGI. V was shortened by 0 bases and J by 1 base, with 6 bases between the two germline ends. CDR3 length: 15 amino acids. CDR3 loop: CASSYSRGNTGELFF. The CDR3 region has the DNA TGTGCCAGCAGTTACTCCAGGGGGAACACCGGGGAGCTGTTTTTT.

This clone has a handful of counts. The chain employs TRBV2 and TRBJ2-1; a weak D match, TRBD2 (6 bases). Trimming removed 1 base at V and 7 bases at J, with 11 bases between. Per germline, CDR1 SNHLY and CDR2 FYNNEI. CDR3 length: 14 amino acids. CDR3 nucleotide sequence: TGTGCCAGCAGTGAAGTTGTTAGCGGAAATGAGCAGTTCTTC. Encoded protein: CASSEVVSGNEQFF.

J is TRBJ2-2 and V is TRBV28; a weak D match, TRBD1 (5 bases). The CDR3 consists of 16 residues. The ends were cut back, 0 bases at V and 3 bases at J, with 11 bases in the middle. Per germline, CDR1 MDHEN and CDR2 SYDVKM. CDR3 DNA: TGTGCCAGCAGTTTATGGATCTCAGGGTACACCGGGGAGCTGTTTTTT. It is translated as CASSLWISGYTGELFF.

The rearrangement links TRBV2 to TRBJ2-1; 11 bases are a match to TRBD1. CDR1 and CDR2 (germline): SNHLY, FYNNEI. V shed 7 bases and J 7 bases; nucleotides not matched to a gene: 3. This CDR3 spans 13 amino acids. The CDR3 DNA reads as TGTGCCAGCACCAGGGACAGGGGGAATGAGCAGTTCTTC. This gives the protein CASTRDRGNEQFF.

V and J are TRBV25-1 and TRBJ2-1; 8 positions agree with TRBD2. This CDR3 has 15 residues. Germline V CDR1 and CDR2: MGHDK, SYGVNS. V lost 3 bases, J lost 3 bases, and 4 bases stayed unmatched. This chain's CDR3 is CASSDPGGGYNEQFF. DNA for the CDR3: TGTGCCAGCAGTGACCCGGGAGGGGGCTACAATGAGCAGTTCTTC. Looking up the rest from reference TRBV25-1 and TRBJ2-1 gives the full variable domain: EADIYQTPRYLVIGTGKKITLECSQTMGHDKMYWYQQDPGMELHLIHYSYGVNSTEKGDLSSESTVSRIRTEHFPLTLESARPSHTSQYLCASSDPGGGYNEQFFGPGTRLTVL.

The V gene is TRBV5-5, the J gene TRBJ1-5, with 7 bases aligning to TRBD1. Losses at the gene ends were 2 bases for V and 4 bases for J; bases not matched to a gene: 3. The CDR3 consists of 14 residues. Germline V gives CDR1 SGHKS, CDR2 YYEKEE (reference sequence). This CDR3 reads CASSLRQGNQPQHF. The CDR3, as DNA: TGTGCCAGCAGCTTAAGACAGGGAAATCAGCCCCAGCATTTT.

This clone turned up a few times. The V and J genes are TRBV19 and TRBJ2-7; 14 bases are a match to TRBD2. Germline V CDR1 and CDR2: LNHDA, SQIVND (reference sequence). CDR3 length equals 18 residues. J was trimmed by 4 bases and V by 5 bases; bases with no gene match: 13. Here the CDR3 reads CASSVRLAGGPSVYEQYF. Written as DNA, the CDR3 is TGTGCCAGTAGTGTCCGACTAGCGGGAGGGCCCTCGGTATACGAGCAGTACTTC.

This chain connects TRBV28 to TRBJ2-2, with 10 bases aligning to TRBD1. The CDR3 consists of 13 residues. The junction had 7 bases not matched to a gene; V was cut back by 10 bases and J by 8 bases. The germline V gene has CDR1 MDHEN and CDR2 SYDVKM. CDR3 sequence: CAIGTGEIGELFF. The CDR3 bases are TGTGCCATCGGGACAGGGGAAATTGGGGAGCTGTTTTTT. The entire variable domain, with the rest obtained from reference TRBV28 and TRBJ2-2, is as follows: DVKVTQSSRYLVKRTGEKVFLECVQDMDHENMFWYRQDPGLGLRLIYFSYDVKMKEKGDIPEGYSVSREKKERFSLILESASTNQTSMYLCAIGTGEIGELFFGEGSRLTVL.

The CDR3: CASSPPREGHSLLDTQYF. For the CDR3, the DNA is TGTGCCAGCTCACCACCCCGGGAGGGCCATAGTTTGCTGGATACGCAGTATTTT. J is TRBJ2-3 and V is TRBV18, with TRBD2 matching 8 bases. CDR1 is KGHSH, CDR2 LQKENI, per germline. This CDR3 has 18 residues. V lost 0 bases, J lost 6 bases, and 14 bases stayed unmatched.

The V and J genes are TRBV29-1 and TRBJ2-2, with a weak D call TRBD2 (6 bases). Trimming removed 8 bases at V and 2 bases at J, with 15 bases between. The CDR3 loop spans 14 amino acids. Germline assignment: CDR1 SQVTM and CDR2 ANQGSEA. The CDR3 is CSFLRGYNTGELFF. For the CDR3, the DNA is TGCAGCTTCCTACGGGGGTATAACACCGGGGAGCTGTTTTTT.

The chain combines TRBV18 with TRBJ1-1; D is undetermined. CDR3 length: 13 amino acids. Germline V gene sequence: CDR1 KGHSH, CDR2 LQKENI. The V end was cut by 6 bases, the J end by 6 bases, with 14 bases between. The CDR3 region is CASSPIPVAEAFF. In nucleotides, the CDR3 is TGTGCCAGCTCCCCGATCCCCGTAGCTGAAGCTTTCTTT.

V is TRBV6-1 and J is TRBJ2-5; possible D gene TRBD2, 6 bases. This CDR3 comprises 14 residues. V lost 3 bases and J 5 bases, leaving 13 bases between the germline ends. Per the germline V gene, CDR1 is MNHNS and CDR2 is SASEGT. CDR3 region: CASSEGLPAETQYF. The CDR3 nucleotides read TGTGCCAGCAGTGAGGGACTCCCGGCGGAGACCCAGTACTTC.

The genes are TRBV30 and TRBJ1-2; possible D gene TRBD1, 5 bases. Per germline, CDR1 GTSNPN and CDR2 SVGIG (reference sequence). CDR3 length equals 13 residues. The CDR3, as DNA: TGTGCTCTCGGGAGGACAAAGAATTATGGCTACACCTTC. Amino acids: CALGRTKNYGYTF.

This sequence joins TRBV19 and TRBJ2-1, with TRBD1 matching 7 bases. Germline CDR1 reads LNHDA; CDR2 reads SQIVND (reference sequence). This CDR3 has 11 amino acids. The V and J ends lost 11 bases and 3 bases, in that order; junction bases with no gene match: 1. The CDR3 DNA sequence: TGTGCCGCAGGGGGCTACAATGAGCAGTTCTTC. This codes for CAAGGYNEQFF.